These 31 T cell receptor beta chains originate from one sample sequenced in a study of T cell repertoires in cytomegalovirus infection. Antigen specificity for these receptors is unknown. TCRdb reprocessed the reads via MiXCR and lists one record per CDR3 protein. The table lists 200,000 to 250,000 distinct CDR3 sequences, around 40% of them singletons, with 55% to 60% in the top ten. Sequencing was performed on CD8+ T cells from cultured PBMCs, taken from culture after CMV antigen stimulation. The receptors come from a human donor in good health (CMV status not recorded). Some clones in this sample may be carry-over from other donors' samples.

This clonotype was seen only a few times. The chain carries TRBV28 and TRBJ2-4; D is possibly TRBD1 (6 bases). The V gene lost 1 base and the J gene lost 7 bases, with 14 bases spanning the gap. The CDR3 length is 15 residues. Looked up from germline, CDR1 is MDHEN and CDR2 is SYDVKM. The CDR3 DNA reads as TGTGCCAGCAGTTTATCCATGGGGACATCTAACATTCAGTACTTC. Amino acids: CASSLSMGTSNIQYF.

This clonotype was counted between two and nine times. The chain links TRBV28 to TRBJ2-7; no reliable D call. Germline V gene lookup returns CDR1 MDHEN and CDR2 SYDVKM. CDR3 size: 13 residues. V dropped 10 bases and J dropped 0 bases, with 13 bases sitting between them. The CDR3 DNA is TGTGCCACCACAAATCCGAGCTCCTACGAGCAGTACTTC. Translation: CATTNPSSYEQYF.

The V and J genes are TRBV7-4 and TRBJ2-3, with 8 nucleotides matching TRBD2. Germline V gene lookup returns CDR1 SGHVT and CDR2 SQSDAQ. Germline trimming cut 4 bases from V and 0 bases from J; bases unmatched to any gene: 3. The length of the CDR3 is 15 residues. This CDR3 reads CASSWTSYSTDTQYF. The CDR3 nucleotides are TGTGCCAGCAGCTGGACTAGCTATAGCACAGATACGCAGTATTTT.

The V gene is TRBV6-1, the J gene TRBJ1-5; D is ambiguous. The germline V and J ends were trimmed by 2 bases and 6 bases, with 17 bases remaining between them. CDR1 and CDR2 (germline): MNHNS, SASEGT. The CDR3 runs 16 residues. The CDR3 bases are TGTGCCAGCAGTGAATATCCAGACTCCTCAGGTCAGCCCCAGCATTTT. Translated: CASSEYPDSSGQPQHF.

This clonotype was detected ten times or more. The chain has TRBV7-8 and TRBJ2-1; TRBD2 might be the D (6 bases). There are 13 residues in the CDR3. V was trimmed by 3 bases and J by 10 bases, leaving 13 bases between them. From germline, CDR1 is SGHVS and CDR2 FQNEAQ. The CDR3 region has the DNA TGTGCCAGCAGCTTTGCCGGACTACAAGAGCAGTTCTTC. Translation gives CASSFAGLQEQFF.

This clonotype was seen more than once but under ten times. V usage is TRBV12-3 or TRBV12-4 and J usage is TRBJ2-7; no clear D gene. V was clipped by 0 bases and J by 2 bases, with 5 bases between them. The CDR3 extends over 13 amino acids. The CDR3 nucleotides are TGTGCCAGCAGTTTAGCGGCTCCCTACGAGCAGTACTTC. Translation: CASSLAAPYEQYF.

The genes are TRBV27 and TRBJ1-2; D is perhaps TRBD1 (6 bases). The CDR3 has 16 residues. From germline, CDR1 is MNHEY and CDR2 SMNVEV (reference sequence). Between the trimmed V and J ends, which lost 0 bases and 4 bases, there was a span of 15 bases. The CDR3 region has the DNA TGTGCCAGCAGTTTATCGTGGTCCGAGGGGGGCTATGGCTACACCTTC. Its translation: CASSLSWSEGGYGYTF.

This clonotype was seen a few times. The CDR3 sequence is CASKAGLTDTQYF. Written as DNA, the CDR3 is TGTGCCAGTAAAGCGGGGCTCACAGATACGCAGTATTTT. The chain carries TRBV19 and TRBJ2-3; 7 positions agree with TRBD2. The germline gives CDR1 LNHDA, CDR2 SQIVND (reference sequence). The CDR3 extends over 13 amino acids. V trimming: 7 bases; J trimming: 2 bases; junction bases outside the gene matches: 3.

There are a few counts of this clonotype. The V call is TRBV6-5, the J call TRBJ1-6, with D perhaps TRBD1 (5 bases). CDR3 length equals 15 residues. V was shortened by 2 bases and J by 7 bases, with 12 bases between the two germline ends. Germline V lookup: CDR1 MNHEY, CDR2 SVGAGI. The CDR3 DNA follows: TGTGCCAGCAGTTACGGGACGGGCGGGAATTCACCCCTCCACTTT. Translating gives CASSYGTGGNSPLHF.

J is TRBJ1-2 and V is TRBV3-1; 7 nucleotides align to TRBD1. The V gene's germline CDR1 is LGHDT and CDR2 YNNKEL (reference sequence). Trimming took 3 bases from V and 6 from J; bases not matched to a gene: 13. The CDR3 has 16 amino acids. The CDR3 coding sequence is TGTGCCAGCAGCCAGGCACAGGGGATTCCGATTCATGGCTACACCTTC. Residues: CASSQAQGIPIHGYTF.

There are a few counts of this clonotype. J is TRBJ1-4 and V is TRBV19; possible D gene TRBD1, 5 bases. V was trimmed by 2 bases and J by 8 bases, leaving 15 bases between them. CDR3 length: 15 residues. CDR1 LNHDA and CDR2 SQIVND come from the germline V gene (reference sequence). This CDR3 is CASSIPWDSPEKLFF. The CDR3 DNA sequence: TGTGCCAGTAGTATACCCTGGGACTCACCAGAAAAACTGTTTTTT.

The chain links TRBV12-3 or TRBV12-4 to TRBJ2-5, with TRBD2 as a possible D gene (6 bases). The CDR3 totals 12 residues. The V end was cut by 7 bases, the J end by 4 bases, with 10 bases between. CDR3 bases: TGTGCCAGCACCGGGGGTCCAGAGACCCAGTACTTC. Translated, it gives CASTGGPETQYF.

J is TRBJ2-5 and V is TRBV6-5, with unresolved D. The CDR3 contains 13 residues. Germline V CDR1 and CDR2: MNHEY, SVGAGI. With 6 bases removed from V and 0 bases from J, the gap between germline ends came to 8 bases. The CDR3 DNA sequence: TGTGCCAGCAGCCAAGACAACCAAGAGACCCAGTACTTC. Its translation: CASSQDNQETQYF.

The chain joins TRBV10-3 to TRBJ2-1; 7 bases align to TRBD2. J was trimmed by 4 bases and V by 2 bases; bases with no gene match: 17. The CDR3 consists of 19 residues. Per the germline V gene, CDR1 is ENHRY and CDR2 is SYGVKD. Here the CDR3 DNA reads TGTGCCATCAGTGAGCCCACCTCCAGTGGCGGGGGTCCTTACAATGAGCAGTTCTTC. This sequence encodes CAISEPTSSGGGPYNEQFF.

The J gene is TRBJ2-1, the V gene TRBV6-1; 9 bases agree with TRBD1. CDR1 is MNHNS and CDR2 is SASEGT in the germline V gene. This CDR3 is 14 amino acids long. Trimming took 6 bases from V and 3 from J; bases not matched to a gene: 3. CDR3 amino acids: CASRAGQGYNEQFF. DNA of the CDR3: TGTGCCAGCAGAGCGGGACAGGGCTACAATGAGCAGTTCTTC.

DNA of the CDR3: TGTGCCAGCAGTTCCCTAGATGAGACCCAGTACTTC. This codes for CASSSLDETQYF. This chain links TRBV6-5 with TRBJ2-5; no definite D call. CDR1 MNHEY and CDR2 SVGAGI come from the germline V gene. The CDR3 runs 12 residues. Trimming stripped 4 bases from V and 5 bases from J, with 8 bases between.

This clonotype was detected many times. The chain carries TRBV7-9 and TRBJ2-3, with 8 positions matching TRBD2. The CDR3 length is 17 residues. CDR1 is SEHNR, CDR2 FQNEAQ, per germline (reference sequence). The junction had 11 bases not matched to a gene; V was cut back by 4 bases and J by 2 bases. In DNA form, the CDR3 reads TGTGCCAGCAGCTCTAAGGCGACGGGGGGGCCCACAGATACGCAGTATTTT. Amino acids: CASSSKATGGPTDTQYF.

The chain links TRBV6-5 to TRBJ2-5; a possible D gene is TRBD1 (5 bases). V was pared by 3 bases and J by 5 bases, with 16 bases between. Germline V gene data show CDR1 as MNHEY and CDR2 as SVGAGI. The CDR3 runs 15 residues. DNA of the CDR3: TGTGCCAGCAGTTATTCAGGGCCCCAGGCCGAGACCCAGTACTTC. Translating gives CASSYSGPQAETQYF.

This sequence joins TRBV29-1 and TRBJ2-2, with TRBD2 as a possible D gene (5 bases). Germline V lookup: CDR1 SQVTM, CDR2 ANQGSEA. CDR3 length: 13 residues. V dropped 5 bases and J dropped 0 bases, with 7 bases sitting between them. The CDR3 spells CSVSGPNTGELFF. Here the CDR3 DNA reads TGCAGCGTTAGCGGCCCGAACACCGGGGAGCTGTTTTTT.

The chain combines TRBV5-4 with TRBJ2-7; TRBD1 matches at 7 bases. This CDR3 has 16 amino acids. Looked up from germline, CDR1 is SGHNT and CDR2 is YYREEE (reference sequence). V shed 3 bases and J 0 bases; nucleotides not matched to a gene: 9. CDR3 residues: CASSSPGGISSYEQYF. In DNA, the CDR3 is TGTGCCAGCAGCTCCCCAGGGGGAATCAGCTCCTACGAGCAGTACTTC.

This clonotype was detected a few times. CDR3 residues: CASSLADRAGDTQYF. The CDR3 coding sequence is TGCGCCAGCAGCTTGGCTGACCGGGCTGGAGATACGCAGTATTTT. The chain uses TRBV5-1 and TRBJ2-3, with no clear D. Looked up from germline, CDR1 is SGHRS and CDR2 is YFSETQ. V lost 0 bases, J lost 5 bases, and 13 bases lay in between. The CDR3 is made up of 15 amino acids.

To note about this clonotype: An end of the junction does not agree with germline; a read error may underlie this. CDR3 protein: CAGSLWPGQGGGYTF. In DNA form, the CDR3 reads TGTGCCGGCAGTTTATGGCCGGGACAGGGGGGAGGCTACACCTTC. The rearrangement links TRBV28 to TRBJ1-2, with TRBD1 matching over 11 bases. Looked up from germline, CDR1 is MDHEN and CDR2 is SYDVKM. This CDR3 region has 15 residues.

This rearrangement joins TRBV12-3 or TRBV12-4 to TRBJ2-2, with D possibly being TRBD1 or TRBD2 (5 bases each). Between the trimmed V and J ends, which lost 3 bases and 0 bases, there was a span of 23 bases. This CDR3 has 20 amino acids. The chain's CDR3 is CASSLLGRISYHPNTGELFF. For the CDR3, the DNA is TGTGCCAGCAGTTTGCTGGGACGGATCTCCTACCATCCGAACACCGGGGAGCTGTTTTTT.

The chain employs TRBV11-2 and TRBJ2-1; D call uncertain. This CDR3 is built from 16 residues. Trimming left V 2 bases short and J 0 bases short, with 11 bases between. The V gene's germline CDR1 is SGHAT and CDR2 FQNNGV. The chain's CDR3 is CASSLNYLSSYNEQFF. For the CDR3, the DNA is TGTGCCAGCAGCTTAAATTACTTGAGCTCCTACAATGAGCAGTTCTTC. Based on the CDR3 plus reference TRBV11-2 and TRBJ2-1, the full variable domain is EAGVAQSPRYKIIEKRQSVAFWCNPISGHATLYWYQQILGQGPKLLIQFQNNGVVDDSQLPKDRFSAERLKGVDSTLKIQPAKLEDSAVYLCASSLNYLSSYNEQFFGPGTRLTVL.

At least ten counts were recorded for this clonotype. CDR3 region: CASSPIQGATYEQYF. In DNA form, the CDR3 reads TGTGCCAGCAGCCCAATACAGGGGGCTACCTACGAGCAGTACTTC. The chain employs TRBV7-8 and TRBJ2-7; TRBD1 matches at 9 bases. Germline CDR1 SGHVS, CDR2 FQNEAQ. There are 15 residues in the CDR3. The J segment lost 2 bases and the V segment lost 5 bases, leaving 7 bases of the junction unmatched.

V and J are TRBV6-2 or TRBV6-3 and TRBJ2-7; maybe TRBD2 (7 bases). The ends were cut back, 7 bases at V and 4 bases at J, with 17 bases in the middle. Germline V gene sequence: CDR1 MNHEY, CDR2 SVGEGT. The CDR3 contains 14 residues. This CDR3 reads CASKGGGRAYEQYF. The CDR3 nucleotides read TGTGCCAGCAAGGGGGGGGGCAGGGCGTACGAGCAGTACTTC.

V usage is TRBV14 and J usage is TRBJ1-6; the D is unclear. This CDR3 comprises 15 residues. Deletions cut 3 bases from V and 0 bases from J, with 6 bases between. Germline CDR1 and CDR2: SGHDN and FVKESK. The CDR3 loop is CASSQRSSYNSPLHF. The CDR3 DNA reads as TGTGCCAGCAGCCAGCGCTCCTCCTATAATTCACCCCTCCACTTT.

J is TRBJ2-2 and V is TRBV2; 12 bases are a match to TRBD1. The germline CDR1 and CDR2 sequences are SNHLY and FYNNEI. This CDR3 is built from 17 residues. Trimming cost V 6 bases and J 4 bases; bases outside gene matches: 9. The CDR3 here is CASRDLRDRGRTGELFF. The DNA for the CDR3 is TGTGCCAGCAGGGACCTCCGGGACAGGGGGCGCACCGGGGAGCTGTTTTTT.

CDR3 residues: CASNFGTGPYNEQFF. The CDR3 DNA is TGTGCCAGCAATTTTGGGACAGGGCCATACAATGAGCAGTTCTTC. The chain couples TRBV27 to TRBJ2-1, with 9 bases aligning to TRBD1. The CDR3 length is 15 residues. With 7 bases clipped from V and 4 bases from J, the junction kept 8 bases outside the gene matches. Germline V gene lookup returns CDR1 MNHEY and CDR2 SMNVEV (reference sequence).

J is TRBJ2-3 and V is TRBV28; D call uncertain. Trimming pared 2 bases from V and 0 bases from J, leaving 9 bases between. This CDR3 contains 15 residues. Germline V gene lookup returns CDR1 MDHEN and CDR2 SYDVKM. CDR3 nucleotide sequence: TGTGCCAGCAGTTTAAGACTGACTAGCACAGATACGCAGTATTTT. Translated, it gives CASSLRLTSTDTQYF.

This chain connects TRBV4-1 to TRBJ2-1; 7 bases line up with TRBD2. V was clipped by 0 bases and J by 3 bases; unmatched bases: 2. The germline CDR1 and CDR2 sequences are MGHRA and YSYEKL. The CDR3 is made up of 15 amino acids. The CDR3: CASSQDLADYNEQFF. The DNA for the CDR3 is TGCGCCAGCAGCCAAGACCTAGCGGACTACAATGAGCAGTTCTTC.